Shown below are 29 T cell receptor beta chains from a single sample sequenced in a study of cytomegalovirus exposure and HLA in healthy donors. The PCR used 60 Vbeta and 13 Jbeta primers. Repertoires were generated with immunoSEQ multiplex PCR, while TCRdb's copy carries only in-frame clones and drops some. The sample contains about 120,000 clones, over 60% of which appear only once. Material: PBMCs. These receptor sequences come from a human donor in good health.

The rearrangement links TRBV2 to TRBJ2-7, with D possibly matching TRBD1 (5 bases). This CDR3 comprises 13 residues. Germline-derived CDR1 and CDR2 are SNHLY and FYNNEI. Between the trimmed V and J ends, which lost 6 bases and 0 bases, there was a span of 9 bases. CDR3 nucleotide sequence: TGTGCCAGCAGCGGACAATCCTCCTACGAGCAGTACTTC. This codes for CASSGQSSYEQYF.

This chain uses TRBV2 with TRBJ1-5; D remains unclear. Per germline, CDR1 SNHLY and CDR2 FYNNEI. This CDR3 is built from 13 residues. Between the trimmed V and J ends, which lost 8 bases and 0 bases, there was a span of 8 bases. CDR3: CASVADSNQPQHF. The CDR3 nucleotides are TGTGCCAGCGTTGCGGATAGCAATCAGCCCCAGCATTTT.

This clone was observed a handful of times. The genes are TRBV5-1 and TRBJ2-5; 11 nucleotides match TRBD2. The CDR3 is made up of 19 amino acids. Germline trimming cut 4 bases from V and 1 base from J; bases unmatched to any gene: 15. Per the germline V gene, CDR1 is SGHRS and CDR2 is YFSETQ. The CDR3 DNA is TGCGCCAGCAGCCCGTCGACCGGGACTAGCGGCAAAGCCCAAGAGACCCAGTACTTC. It translates to CASSPSTGTSGKAQETQYF.

This clone showed up just a few times. V and J are TRBV6-5 and TRBJ1-3; the match to TRBD1 covers 8 bases. There are 13 residues in the CDR3. After removal of 10 bases from V and 7 bases from J, the junction contained 9 bases not matched to a gene. CDR1 is MNHEY and CDR2 is SVGAGI in the germline V gene. Here the CDR3 DNA reads TGTGCCATCACTCTCGGACAGGGTAACACCATATATTTT. Translated, it gives CAITLGQGNTIYF.

This chain links TRBV5-1 with TRBJ1-1; maybe TRBD1 (6 bases). The germline gives CDR1 SGHRS, CDR2 YFSETQ. The CDR3 has 13 residues. V dropped 3 bases and J dropped 3 bases, with 9 bases sitting between them. The CDR3 DNA reads TGCGCCAGCAGCTCGGACAGATACACTGAAGCTTTCTTT. It encodes CASSSDRYTEAFF.

This clone appeared once. The V call is TRBV27, the J call TRBJ2-1, with no clear D. The CDR3 has 15 amino acids. Trimming removed 5 bases at V and 0 bases at J, with 11 bases between. Germline values: CDR1 MNHEY, CDR2 SMNVEV (reference sequence). This CDR3 is CASSTTPSSYNEQFF. Here the CDR3 DNA reads TGTGCCAGCAGTACGACTCCCAGCTCCTACAATGAGCAGTTCTTC.

This sequence joins TRBV28 and TRBJ1-5, with a weak D call TRBD1 (5 bases). The V and J ends lost 7 bases and 4 bases respectively, with 17 bases between them. From germline, CDR1 is MDHEN and CDR2 SYDVKM. There are 15 residues in the CDR3. DNA for the CDR3: TGTGCCAGCAACCCGGCGGGGGTACGGAATCAGCCCCAGCATTTT. It is translated as CASNPAGVRNQPQHF.

This chain uses TRBV6-6 with TRBJ1-1; 9 bases map to TRBD1. The length of the CDR3 is 14 residues. CDR1 is MNHNY, CDR2 SVGAGI, per germline (reference sequence). Germline trimming cut 6 bases from V and 4 bases from J; bases unmatched to any gene: 6. In DNA, the CDR3 is TGTGCCAGCAGCCCCCGGGACAGGGCCACTGAAGCTTTCTTT. Translated, it gives CASSPRDRATEAFF.

The rearrangement links TRBV19 to TRBJ2-1; 10 bases line up with TRBD2. The trim removed 5 bases at V and 6 bases at J, leaving 7 bases unmatched. Germline values: CDR1 LNHDA, CDR2 SQIVND (reference sequence). This CDR3 comprises 15 residues. The CDR3, as DNA: TGTGCCAGTAGTTTAGCGGGAGGTACCTTCAATGAGCAGTTCTTC. Residues: CASSLAGGTFNEQFF.

This sequence joins TRBV6-1 and TRBJ1-1; no reliable D call. V lost 2 bases and J 0 bases, leaving 10 bases between the germline ends. Per the germline V gene, CDR1 is MNHNS and CDR2 is SASEGT. This CDR3 spans 15 amino acids. DNA of the CDR3: TGTGCCAGCAGTGAATTTACTAGGGTGAACACTGAAGCTTTCTTT. Its protein product is CASSEFTRVNTEAFF.

The chain couples TRBV7-2 to TRBJ2-5; D gene unclear. With 5 bases removed from V and 7 bases from J, the gap between germline ends came to 11 bases. The CDR3 has 12 amino acids. Germline V gene data show CDR1 as SGHTA and CDR2 as FQGNSA. The CDR3 sequence is CASSPLDSTQYF. CDR3 sequence (DNA): TGTGCCAGCAGCCCTCTCGACTCGACCCAGTACTTC.

This chain joins TRBV5-1 and TRBJ1-2; D unresolved. CDR1 SGHRS and CDR2 YFSETQ come from the germline V gene. The CDR3 runs 13 residues. The ends were cut back, 4 bases at V and 4 bases at J, with 11 bases in the middle. The CDR3 sequence: CASSSDASYGYTF. CDR3 nucleotides: TGCGCCAGCAGCAGCGACGCATCCTATGGCTACACCTTC.

CDR3 loop: CASSSPSGTSGELFF. The CDR3 DNA reads as TGTGCCAGCAGCTCCCCTAGCGGGACGTCCGGGGAGCTGTTTTTT. The chain employs TRBV6-1 and TRBJ2-2, with 9 bases lining up with TRBD2. After removal of 6 bases from V and 6 bases from J, the junction contained 8 bases not matched to a gene. There are 15 residues in the CDR3. From germline, CDR1 is MNHNS and CDR2 SASEGT.

V gene TRBV28 combines with J gene TRBJ2-2; D call uncertain. Trimming left V 7 bases short and J 1 base short, with 10 bases between. CDR3 size: 14 residues. The V gene's germline CDR1 is MDHEN and CDR2 SYDVKM. CDR3 sequence: CASTDSVNTGELFF. CDR3 bases: TGTGCCAGCACCGATTCAGTGAACACCGGGGAGCTGTTTTTT.

This clone appeared a few times. The J gene is TRBJ2-3, the V gene TRBV2; weak D call: TRBD1 (5 bases). Trimming cost V 1 base and J 2 bases, with 10 bases left between them. Germline loops: CDR1 SNHLY, CDR2 FYNNEI. The CDR3 length is 15 residues. DNA of the CDR3: TGTGCCAGCAGTGAAGAGGGGTTCTTCACAGATACGCAGTATTTT. Translation: CASSEEGFFTDTQYF.

This clone was seen a handful of times. Here the CDR3 reads CASSPENIQYF. CDR3 in DNA: TGTGCCAGCAGCCCAGAAAACATTCAGTACTTC. This rearrangement joins TRBV11-2 to TRBJ2-4; D gene uncertain. Trimming shortened V by 5 bases and J by 5 bases, and 4 bases separated the two germline ends. Germline lookup yields CDR1 SGHAT and CDR2 FQNNGV. The CDR3 covers 11 residues.

This clone came up once. CDR3 region: CATSRAPQHNQPQHF. The CDR3 DNA reads TGTGCCACCAGCAGAGCCCCCCAACACAATCAGCCCCAGCATTTT. The chain carries TRBV15 and TRBJ1-5; D unclear. From germline, CDR1 is LNHNV and CDR2 YYDKDF (reference sequence). The CDR3 consists of 15 residues. Trimming removed 1 base at V and 3 bases at J, with 10 bases between.

This chain uses TRBV6-1 with TRBJ2-3; 9 bases fit TRBD2. The CDR3 has 15 residues. Looked up from germline, CDR1 is MNHNS and CDR2 is SASEGT. J lost 2 bases, V lost 5 bases, and 5 bases had no gene match. The CDR3 coding sequence is TGTGCCAGCAGTTCGACTAGCGGCCTCACAGATACGCAGTATTTT. As protein: CASSSTSGLTDTQYF.

V is TRBV14 and J is TRBJ1-1; the D is unclear. The CDR3 is made up of 14 amino acids. Looked up from germline, CDR1 is SGHDN and CDR2 is FVKESK. V gave up 0 bases and J gave up 0 bases, with 5 bases separating them. The CDR3 loop is CASSQDSLNTEAFF. Written as DNA, the CDR3 is TGTGCCAGCAGCCAAGACAGTCTGAACACTGAAGCTTTCTTT.

To note about this clone: Other DNA sequences within the sample encode an identical CDR3. The chain uses TRBV4-1 and TRBJ2-1; D remains unclear. Trimming stripped 3 bases from V and 3 bases from J, with 9 bases between. Germline V gives CDR1 MGHRA, CDR2 YSYEKL. The CDR3 has 14 residues. In DNA form, the CDR3 reads TGCGCCAGCAGCCAGGTGGTAGACTACAATGAGCAGTTCTTC. Translated: CASSQVVDYNEQFF.

Note on this clone: Other DNA sequences in this specimen translate into the identical CDR3. The chain links TRBV6-5 to TRBJ1-1; D possibly corresponds to TRBD1 (5 bases). Trimming took off 9 bases at V and 4 bases at J, with 18 bases between the two ends. CDR3 length: 14 residues. The germline CDR1 and CDR2 sequences are MNHEY and SVGAGI. The CDR3 coding sequence is TGTGCCAGTAGTCCCCCGCGGGGGGGCACTGAAGCTTTCTTT. This sequence encodes CASSPPRGGTEAFF.

V is TRBV29-1 and J is TRBJ1-1; 11 bases fit TRBD1. The CDR3 has 14 residues. Germline-derived CDR1 and CDR2 are SQVTM and ANQGSEA. The trim removed 2 bases at V and 5 bases at J, leaving 4 bases unmatched. The CDR3 spells CSVERTGGRTEAFF. CDR3 nucleotides: TGCAGCGTTGAACGGACAGGGGGCAGGACTGAAGCTTTCTTT.

This chain joins TRBV5-1 and TRBJ2-7; 7 positions match TRBD1. This CDR3 is built from 16 residues. Germline-derived CDR1 and CDR2 are SGHRS and YFSETQ. The J segment lost 2 bases and the V segment lost 0 bases, leaving 8 bases of the junction unmatched. The CDR3 here is CASSLVGDRATYEQYF. In DNA form, the CDR3 reads TGCGCCAGCAGCTTGGTGGGAGACAGGGCCACCTACGAGCAGTACTTC.

The V gene is TRBV28, the J gene TRBJ1-2; possibly TRBD1 for D (5 bases). CDR1 and CDR2 from the germline V gene are MDHEN and SYDVKM. This CDR3 is 13 amino acids long. V lost 6 bases and J 9 bases, leaving 17 bases between the germline ends. The CDR3 coding sequence is TGTGCCAGCAGCGGAGGGGCGGGTGGTCGCTACACCTTC. Translating it yields CASSGGAGGRYTF.

The J gene is TRBJ2-7, the V gene TRBV4-2; tentative D call: TRBD1 (5 bases). The germline V gene has CDR1 LGHNA and CDR2 YNFKEQ. The CDR3 sequence is 15 residues long. The V end lost 4 bases, the J end lost 3 bases, and 16 bases lay between the germline ends. The CDR3 coding sequence is TGTGCCAGCAGCCCCCGGGCAGGGCTCAACTACGAGCAGTACTTC. Translated: CASSPRAGLNYEQYF.

The chain has TRBV6-1 and TRBJ2-5, with 9 positions matching TRBD1. The CDR3 totals 15 residues. V shed 7 bases, J shed 5 bases, and the junction held 11 bases outside the gene matches. CDR1 MNHNS and CDR2 SASEGT come from the germline V gene. The CDR3 nucleotides read TGTGCCAGCACCTCCGGGACAGGGTCGGCGGAGACCCAGTACTTC. It encodes CASTSGTGSAETQYF.

In its sample, this clone was seen once. The chain carries TRBV6-5 and TRBJ2-3, with TRBD1 matching over 9 bases. With 0 bases clipped from V and 5 bases from J, the junction kept 3 bases outside the gene matches. This CDR3 spans 15 amino acids. Germline V gives CDR1 MNHEY, CDR2 SVGAGI. The DNA of the CDR3 is TGTGCCAGCAGTTACTCGGGGGACAGGGAAGATACGCAGTATTTT. This encodes CASSYSGDREDTQYF.

Only one count was recorded for this clone. The chain combines TRBV7-9 with TRBJ2-2, with D perhaps TRBD2 (6 bases). Trimming removed 11 bases at V and 4 bases at J, with 14 bases between. CDR1 is SEHNR, CDR2 FQNEAQ, per germline (reference sequence). There are 13 residues in the CDR3. The CDR3 DNA is TGTGCCTTCCGCGGGACGGGCACCGGGGAGCTGTTTTTT. Translated, it gives CAFRGTGTGELFF.

The chain employs TRBV2 and TRBJ1-1, with a weak D call TRBD1 (5 bases). The CDR3 is made up of 14 amino acids. Trimming left V 2 bases short and J 1 base short, with 8 bases between. The germline CDR1 and CDR2 sequences are SNHLY and FYNNEI. CDR3 protein: CASSETGGNTEAFF. The CDR3 DNA follows: TGTGCCAGCAGTGAAACCGGGGGGAACACTGAAGCTTTCTTT.